Reported below is one T cell receptor beta chain. Its specificity is not known. These data belong to a study of immune heterogeneity within non-small cell lung tumors. Per germline, CDR1 MNHEY and CDR2 SVGAGI. This CDR3 spans 15 amino acids. The V end lost 4 bases, the J end lost 6 bases, and 15 bases lay between the germline ends. As template, the study used bulk tumor genomic DNA at approximately 640 ng per sample. Several biopsies per primary tumor, spaced far apart, were taken during surgery. Undergoing curative surgery were patients whose non-small cell lung cancer was untreated and newly diagnosed. Non-small cell lung cancer patients, newly diagnosed and having surgery with curative intent, served as donors. Multiplex PCR amplified the TCR beta CDR3 region. Its first round ran for approximately 10 cycles with 32 V and 13 J primers. TCRdb used MiXCR to reprocess the multiplex PCR reads, holding one entry per CDR3 protein. The repertoire includes about 1,800 distinct CDR3 sequences, 48% of them detected once, and 15% sits in the top ten.

The study, taken as a whole, reports: Between one patient and another, high-frequency T-cell receptor beta clonotypes were largely distinct. Local T-cell clonality correlated moderately but significantly with local tumor mutational burden (R around 0.35). Identical dominant CDR3 beta clonotypes recurred across tumor sites within a patient, alongside site-unique high-frequency clones.

The specimen was lung tumor tissue. The chain recombines TRBV6-5 with TRBJ1-4, with D possibly TRBD1 on 5 matching bases. The clonotype originates from a man aged 55 to 70 with non-small cell lung cancer. The CDR3 sequence is CASSLGVYVHEKLFF. CDR3 nucleotides: TGTGCCAGCAGTTTGGGGGTCTACGTCCATGAAAAACTGTTTTTT.